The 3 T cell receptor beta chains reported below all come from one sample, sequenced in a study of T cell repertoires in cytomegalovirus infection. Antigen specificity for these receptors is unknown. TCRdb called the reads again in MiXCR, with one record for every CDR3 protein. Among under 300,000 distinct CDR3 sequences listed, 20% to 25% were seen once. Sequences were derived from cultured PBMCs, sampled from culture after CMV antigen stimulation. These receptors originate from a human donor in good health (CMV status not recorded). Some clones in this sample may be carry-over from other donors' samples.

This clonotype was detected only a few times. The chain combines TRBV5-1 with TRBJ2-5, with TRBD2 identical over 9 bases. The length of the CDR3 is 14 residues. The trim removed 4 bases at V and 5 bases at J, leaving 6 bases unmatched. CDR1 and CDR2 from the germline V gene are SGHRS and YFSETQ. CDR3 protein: CASSAGTSWETQYF. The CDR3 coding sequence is TGCGCCAGCAGCGCAGGGACTAGCTGGGAGACCCAGTACTTC.

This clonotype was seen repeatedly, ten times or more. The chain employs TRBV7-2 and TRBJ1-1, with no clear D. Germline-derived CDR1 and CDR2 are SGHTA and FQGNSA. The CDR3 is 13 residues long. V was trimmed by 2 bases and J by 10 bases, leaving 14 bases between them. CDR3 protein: CASSLNWARPAFF. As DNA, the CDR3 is TGTGCCAGCAGCTTAAACTGGGCCCGACCAGCTTTCTTT. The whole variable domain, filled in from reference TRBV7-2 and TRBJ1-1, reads GAGVSQSPSNKVTEKGKDVELRCDPISGHTALYWYRQSLGQGLEFLIYFQGNSAPDKSGLPSDRFSAERTGGSVSTLTIQRTQQEDSAVYLCASSLNWARPAFFGQGTRLTVV.

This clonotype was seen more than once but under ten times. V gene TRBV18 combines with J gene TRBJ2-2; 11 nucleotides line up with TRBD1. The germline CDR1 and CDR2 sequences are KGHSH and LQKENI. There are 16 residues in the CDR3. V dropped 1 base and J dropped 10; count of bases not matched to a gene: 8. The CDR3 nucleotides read TGTGCCAGCTCACCACGAGGGACAGGGGGTCGTTCGGAGCTGTTTTTT. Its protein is CASSPRGTGGRSELFF.